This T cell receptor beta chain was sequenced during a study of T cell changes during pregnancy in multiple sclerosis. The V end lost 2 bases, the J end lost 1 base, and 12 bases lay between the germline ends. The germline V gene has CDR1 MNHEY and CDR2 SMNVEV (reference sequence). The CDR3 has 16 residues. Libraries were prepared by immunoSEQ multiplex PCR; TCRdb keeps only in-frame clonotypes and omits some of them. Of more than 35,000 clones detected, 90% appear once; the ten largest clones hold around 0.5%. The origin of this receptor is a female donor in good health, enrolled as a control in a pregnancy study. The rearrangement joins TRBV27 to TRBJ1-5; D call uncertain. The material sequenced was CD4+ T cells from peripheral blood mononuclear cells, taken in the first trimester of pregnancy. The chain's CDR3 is CASSLISGKSNQPQHF. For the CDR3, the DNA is TGTGCCAGCAGTTTAATTTCGGGGAAGAGCAATCAGCCCCAGCATTTT.